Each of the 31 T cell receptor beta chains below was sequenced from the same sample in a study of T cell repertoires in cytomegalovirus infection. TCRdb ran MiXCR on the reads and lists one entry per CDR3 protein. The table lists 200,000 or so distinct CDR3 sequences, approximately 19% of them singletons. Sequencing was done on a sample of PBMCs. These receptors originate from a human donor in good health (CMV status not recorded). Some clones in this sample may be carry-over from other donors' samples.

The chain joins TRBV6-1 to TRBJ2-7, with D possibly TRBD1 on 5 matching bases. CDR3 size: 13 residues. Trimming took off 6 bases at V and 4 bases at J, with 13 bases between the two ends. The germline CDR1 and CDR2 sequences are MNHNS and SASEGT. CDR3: CASSYLGPYEQYF. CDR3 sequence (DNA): TGTGCCAGCAGCTACTTGGGGCCTTACGAGCAGTACTTC.

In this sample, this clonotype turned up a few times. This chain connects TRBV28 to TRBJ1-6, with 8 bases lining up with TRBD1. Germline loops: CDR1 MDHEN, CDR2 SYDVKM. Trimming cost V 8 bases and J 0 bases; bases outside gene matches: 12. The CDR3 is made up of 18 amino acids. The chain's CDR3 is CASGPWGQASSYNSPLHF. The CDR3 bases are TGTGCCAGCGGACCATGGGGACAGGCGAGCTCCTATAATTCACCCCTCCACTTT.

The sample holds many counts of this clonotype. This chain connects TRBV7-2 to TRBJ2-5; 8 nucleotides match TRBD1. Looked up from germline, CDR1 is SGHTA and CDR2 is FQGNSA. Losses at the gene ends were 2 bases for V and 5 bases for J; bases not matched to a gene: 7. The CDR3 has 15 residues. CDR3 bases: TGTGCCAGCAGCTTATCTACAGGGGGACTCGAGACCCAGTACTTC. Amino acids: CASSLSTGGLETQYF. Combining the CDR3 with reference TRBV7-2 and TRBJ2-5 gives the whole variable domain GAGVSQSPSNKVTEKGKDVELRCDPISGHTALYWYRQSLGQGLEFLIYFQGNSAPDKSGLPSDRFSAERTGGSVSTLTIQRTQQEDSAVYLCASSLSTGGLETQYFGPGTRLLVL.

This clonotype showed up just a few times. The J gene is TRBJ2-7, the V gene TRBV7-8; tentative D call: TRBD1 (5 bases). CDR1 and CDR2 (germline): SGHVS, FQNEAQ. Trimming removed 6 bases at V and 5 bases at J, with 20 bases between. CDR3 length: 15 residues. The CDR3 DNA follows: TGTGCCAGCAGTTCAGACAGCCGCATGGCCCACGAGCAGTACTTC. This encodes CASSSDSRMAHEQYF.

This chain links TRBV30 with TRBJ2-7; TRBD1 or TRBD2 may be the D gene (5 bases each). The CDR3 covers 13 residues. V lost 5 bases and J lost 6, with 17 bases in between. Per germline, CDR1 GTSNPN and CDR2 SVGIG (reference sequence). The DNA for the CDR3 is TGTGCCTGGGCCCGGGACCTCACGGGCGAGCAGTACTTC. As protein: CAWARDLTGEQYF.

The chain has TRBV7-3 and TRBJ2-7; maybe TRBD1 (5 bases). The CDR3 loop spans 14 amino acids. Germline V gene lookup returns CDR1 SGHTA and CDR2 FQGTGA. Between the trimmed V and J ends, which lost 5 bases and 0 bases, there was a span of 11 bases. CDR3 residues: CASSLDSNSYEQYF. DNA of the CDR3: TGTGCCAGCAGCCTCGACAGTAACTCCTACGAGCAGTACTTC.

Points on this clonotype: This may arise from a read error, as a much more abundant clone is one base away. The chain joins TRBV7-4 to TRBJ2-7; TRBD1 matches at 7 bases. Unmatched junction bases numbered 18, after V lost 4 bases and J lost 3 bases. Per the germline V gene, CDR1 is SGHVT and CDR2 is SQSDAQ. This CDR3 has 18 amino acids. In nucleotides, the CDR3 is TGTGCCAGCAGCTCCACCTCCGGGACAGCCACGGGTCTCTACGAGCAGTACTTC. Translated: CASSSTSGTATGLYEQYF.

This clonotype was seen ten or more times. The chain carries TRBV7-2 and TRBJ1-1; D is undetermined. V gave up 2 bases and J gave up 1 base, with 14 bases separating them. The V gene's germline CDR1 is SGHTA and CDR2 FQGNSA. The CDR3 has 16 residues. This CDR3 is CASSLMGTKPNTEAFF. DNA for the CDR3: TGTGCCAGCAGCTTAATGGGCACTAAACCGAACACTGAAGCTTTCTTT.

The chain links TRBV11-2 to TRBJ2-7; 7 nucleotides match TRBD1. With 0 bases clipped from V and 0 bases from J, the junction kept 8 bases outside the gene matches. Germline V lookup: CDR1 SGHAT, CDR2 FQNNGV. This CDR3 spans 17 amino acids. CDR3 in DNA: TGTGCCAGCAGCTTAGATCATGTGAGACAGGGCTCCTACGAGCAGTACTTC. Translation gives CASSLDHVRQGSYEQYF.

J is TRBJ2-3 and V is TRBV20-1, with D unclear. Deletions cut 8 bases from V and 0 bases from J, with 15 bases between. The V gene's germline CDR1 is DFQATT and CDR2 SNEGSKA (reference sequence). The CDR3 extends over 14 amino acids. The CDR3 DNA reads TGCAGTTCGAGCCCCCGCAGGAGCACAGATACGCAGTATTTT. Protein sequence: CSSSPRRSTDTQYF.

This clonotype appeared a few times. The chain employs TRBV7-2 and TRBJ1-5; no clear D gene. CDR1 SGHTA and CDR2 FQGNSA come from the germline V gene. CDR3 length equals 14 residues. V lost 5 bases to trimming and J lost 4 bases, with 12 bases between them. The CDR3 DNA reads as TGTGCCAGCAGCGCCTGGGCGGATAATCAGCCCCAGCATTTT. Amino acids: CASSAWADNQPQHF.

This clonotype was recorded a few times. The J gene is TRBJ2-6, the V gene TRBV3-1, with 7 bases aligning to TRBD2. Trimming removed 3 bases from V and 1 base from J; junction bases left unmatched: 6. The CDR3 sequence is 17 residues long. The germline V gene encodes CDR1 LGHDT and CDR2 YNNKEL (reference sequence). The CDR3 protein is CASSHRGERSGANVLTF. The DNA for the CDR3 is TGTGCCAGCAGCCACCGGGGGGAGAGATCTGGGGCCAACGTCCTGACTTTC.

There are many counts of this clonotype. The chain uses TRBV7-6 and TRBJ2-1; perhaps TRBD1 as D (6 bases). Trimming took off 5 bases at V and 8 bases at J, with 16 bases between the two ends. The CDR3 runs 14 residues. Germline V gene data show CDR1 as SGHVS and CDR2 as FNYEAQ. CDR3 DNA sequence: TGTGCCAGCAGCGCAAAACAGGGTTTCGATGAGCAGTTCTTC. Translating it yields CASSAKQGFDEQFF.

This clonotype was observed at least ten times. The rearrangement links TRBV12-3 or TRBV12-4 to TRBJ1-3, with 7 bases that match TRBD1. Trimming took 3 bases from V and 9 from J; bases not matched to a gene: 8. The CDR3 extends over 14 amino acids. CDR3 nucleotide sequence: TGTGCCAGCAGTTTTTCAAGGGACAGCGGCACCATATATTTT. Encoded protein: CASSFSRDSGTIYF.

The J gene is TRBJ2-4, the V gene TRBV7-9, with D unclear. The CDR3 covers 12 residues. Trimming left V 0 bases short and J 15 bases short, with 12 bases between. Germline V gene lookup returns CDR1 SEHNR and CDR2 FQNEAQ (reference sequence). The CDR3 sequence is CASSLAQGPAYF. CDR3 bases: TGTGCCAGCAGCTTAGCCCAAGGACCTGCGTACTTC.

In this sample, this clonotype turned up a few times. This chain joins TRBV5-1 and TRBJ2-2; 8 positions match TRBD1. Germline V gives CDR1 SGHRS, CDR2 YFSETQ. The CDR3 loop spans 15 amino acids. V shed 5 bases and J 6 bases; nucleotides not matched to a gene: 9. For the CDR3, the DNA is TGCGCCAGCAGTCTTCAGGGGGCGCGAGCCGGGGAGCTGTTTTTT. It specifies CASSLQGARAGELFF.

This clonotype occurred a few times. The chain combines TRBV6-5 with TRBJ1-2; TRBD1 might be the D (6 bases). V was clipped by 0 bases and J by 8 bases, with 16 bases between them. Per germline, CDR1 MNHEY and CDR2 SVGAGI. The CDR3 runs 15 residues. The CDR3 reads CASSYSAWGLGGYTF. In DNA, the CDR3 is TGTGCCAGCAGTTACTCCGCCTGGGGGCTGGGAGGCTACACCTTC.

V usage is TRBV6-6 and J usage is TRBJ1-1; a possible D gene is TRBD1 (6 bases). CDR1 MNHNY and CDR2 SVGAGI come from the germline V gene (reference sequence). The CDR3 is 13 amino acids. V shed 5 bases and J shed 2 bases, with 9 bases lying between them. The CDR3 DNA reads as TGTGCCAGCAGTAACAGGGTAAACACTGAAGCTTTCTTT. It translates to CASSNRVNTEAFF.

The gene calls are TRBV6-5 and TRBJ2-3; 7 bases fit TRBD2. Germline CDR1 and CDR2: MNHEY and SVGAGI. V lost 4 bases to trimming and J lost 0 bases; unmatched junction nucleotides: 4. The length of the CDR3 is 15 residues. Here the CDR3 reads CASSSLAASTDTQYF. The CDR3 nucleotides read TGTGCCAGCAGTTCTCTAGCGGCCAGCACAGATACGCAGTATTTT.

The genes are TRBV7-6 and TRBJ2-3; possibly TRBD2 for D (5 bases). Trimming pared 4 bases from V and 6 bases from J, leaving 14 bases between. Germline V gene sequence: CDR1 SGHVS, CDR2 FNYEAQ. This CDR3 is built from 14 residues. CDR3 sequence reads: CASSSPGVADTQYF. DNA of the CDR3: TGTGCCAGCAGCTCCCCCGGGGTCGCTGATACGCAGTATTTT.

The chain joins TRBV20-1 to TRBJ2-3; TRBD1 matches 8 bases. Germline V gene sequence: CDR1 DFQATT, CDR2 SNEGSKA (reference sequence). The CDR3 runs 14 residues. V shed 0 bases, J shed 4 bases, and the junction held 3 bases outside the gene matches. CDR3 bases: TGCAGTGCTAGAGATGACAGGGGACCAGATACGCAGTATTTT. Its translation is CSARDDRGPDTQYF.

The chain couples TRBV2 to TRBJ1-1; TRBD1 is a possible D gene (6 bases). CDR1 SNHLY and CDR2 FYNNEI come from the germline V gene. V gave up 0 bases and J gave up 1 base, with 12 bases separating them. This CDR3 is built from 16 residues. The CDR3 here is CASSEARGQQNTEAFF. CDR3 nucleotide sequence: TGTGCCAGCAGTGAAGCGCGAGGACAGCAGAACACTGAAGCTTTCTTT.

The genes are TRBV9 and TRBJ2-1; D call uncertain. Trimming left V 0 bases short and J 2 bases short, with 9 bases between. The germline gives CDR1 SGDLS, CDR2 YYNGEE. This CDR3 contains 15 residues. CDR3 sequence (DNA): TGTGCCAGCAGCGTAGGTAGTATAACCTACAATGAGCAGTTCTTC. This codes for CASSVGSITYNEQFF.

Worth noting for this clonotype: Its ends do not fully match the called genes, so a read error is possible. The CDR3 bases are TGTGGCAGCAGCTTAGTCGGCTACGAGCAGTACTTC. As protein: CGSSLVGYEQYF. This sequence joins TRBV7-2 and TRBJ2-7, with D unclear. Germline CDR1 reads SGHTA; CDR2 reads FQGNSA. The CDR3 sequence is 12 residues long. The whole variable domain, filled in from reference TRBV7-2 and TRBJ2-7, reads GAGVSQSPSNKVTEKGKDVELRCDPISGHTALYWYRQSLGQGLEFLIYFQGNSAPDKSGLPSDRFSAERTGGSVSTLTIQRTQQEDSAVYLCGSSLVGYEQYFGPGTRLTVT.

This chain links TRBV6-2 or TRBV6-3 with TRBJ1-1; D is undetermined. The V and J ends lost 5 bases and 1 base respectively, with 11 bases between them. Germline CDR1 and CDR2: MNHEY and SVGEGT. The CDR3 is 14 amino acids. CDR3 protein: CASSLRRWNTEAFF. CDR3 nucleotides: TGTGCCAGCAGTCTAAGACGGTGGAACACTGAAGCTTTCTTT.

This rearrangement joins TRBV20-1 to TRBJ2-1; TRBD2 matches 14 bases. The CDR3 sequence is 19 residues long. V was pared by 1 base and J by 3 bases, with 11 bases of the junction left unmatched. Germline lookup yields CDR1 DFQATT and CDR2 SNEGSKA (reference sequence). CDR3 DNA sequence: TGCAGTGCTAGAGCGCTAGGACTAGCGGGAGGCGCGAGCTACAATGAGCAGTTCTTC. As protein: CSARALGLAGGASYNEQFF.

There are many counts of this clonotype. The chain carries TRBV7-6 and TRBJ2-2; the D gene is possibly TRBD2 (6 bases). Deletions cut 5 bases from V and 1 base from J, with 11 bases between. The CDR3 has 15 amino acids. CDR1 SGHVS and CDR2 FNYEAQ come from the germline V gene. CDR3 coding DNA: TGTGCCAGCAGCCCAGTGGGGGGGAACACCGGGGAGCTGTTTTTT. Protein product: CASSPVGGNTGELFF.

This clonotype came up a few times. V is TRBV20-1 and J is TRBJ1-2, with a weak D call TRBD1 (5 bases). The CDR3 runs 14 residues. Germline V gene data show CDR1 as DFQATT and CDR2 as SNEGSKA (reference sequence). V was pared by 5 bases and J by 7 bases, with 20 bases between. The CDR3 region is CSAYAPGGMSGYTF. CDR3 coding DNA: TGCAGTGCTTACGCCCCGGGGGGTATGAGTGGCTACACCTTC.

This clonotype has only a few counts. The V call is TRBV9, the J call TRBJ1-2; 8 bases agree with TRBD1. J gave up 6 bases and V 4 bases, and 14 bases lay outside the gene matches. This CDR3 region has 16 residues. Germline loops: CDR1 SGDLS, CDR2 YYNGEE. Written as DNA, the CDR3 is TGTGCCAGCAGCCGCGGCCGGACAGGGCAGGGAGATGGCTACACCTTC. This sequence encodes CASSRGRTGQGDGYTF.

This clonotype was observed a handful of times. DNA of the CDR3: TGTGCCAGTAGTAGGGGGGGATTTGATGCAGATACGCAGTATTTT. It is translated as CASSRGGFDADTQYF. This chain links TRBV19 with TRBJ2-3; 7 bases are shared with TRBD2. J lost 4 bases, V lost 4 bases, and 8 bases had no gene match. This CDR3 region has 15 residues. Germline V gives CDR1 LNHDA, CDR2 SQIVND (reference sequence).

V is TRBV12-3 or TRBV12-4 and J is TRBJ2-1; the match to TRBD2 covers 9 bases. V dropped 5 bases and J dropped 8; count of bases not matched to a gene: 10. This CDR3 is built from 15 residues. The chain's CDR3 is CASSRGTSSRDEQFF. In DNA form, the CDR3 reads TGTGCCAGCAGTAGGGGGACTAGCTCACGGGATGAGCAGTTCTTC.